This entry is about one T cell receptor (beta chain). Trimming took 5 bases from V and 4 from J, leaving 17 bases between them. Per the germline V gene, CDR1 is LNHDA and CDR2 is SQIVND (reference sequence). The CDR3 extends over 15 amino acids. The entry originates in a study of OX40 agonist ivuxolimab in advanced cancers. As for the study in general: Ivuxolimab was administered intravenously to patients at 0.01 to 10 mg/kg every 2 weeks.

Profiled with immunoSEQ multiplex PCR; TCRdb holds only in-frame clones, not every one. The table has some 86,000 clones, 75% to 95% seen once; the top ten hold approximately 7%. The V gene is TRBV19, the J gene TRBJ2-5; possible D gene TRBD2, 5 bases. This TCR was recovered from an adult with an advanced solid tumor such as melanoma, head and neck, liver or kidney cancer. Sequenced material: CD4+ or CD8+ T cells sorted from blood, taken in a trial of the OX40 agonist ivuxolimab. The DNA for the CDR3 is TGTGCCAGTAGTGGAGGTGCAGGCATGGGAGAGACCCAGTACTTC. Translation gives CASSGGAGMGETQYF.